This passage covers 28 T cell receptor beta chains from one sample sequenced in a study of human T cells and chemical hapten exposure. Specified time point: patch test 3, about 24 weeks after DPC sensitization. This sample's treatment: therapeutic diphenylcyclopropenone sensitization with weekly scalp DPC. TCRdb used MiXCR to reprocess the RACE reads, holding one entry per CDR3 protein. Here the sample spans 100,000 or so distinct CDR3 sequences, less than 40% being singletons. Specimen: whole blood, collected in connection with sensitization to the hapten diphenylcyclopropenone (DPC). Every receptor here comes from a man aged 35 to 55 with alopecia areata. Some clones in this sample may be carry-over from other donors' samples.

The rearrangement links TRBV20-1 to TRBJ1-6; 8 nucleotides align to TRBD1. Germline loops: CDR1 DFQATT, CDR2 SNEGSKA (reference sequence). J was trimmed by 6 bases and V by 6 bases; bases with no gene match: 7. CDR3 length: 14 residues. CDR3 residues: CSAQETGANSPLHF. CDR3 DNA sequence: TGCAGTGCACAAGAGACAGGGGCTAATTCACCCCTCCACTTT.

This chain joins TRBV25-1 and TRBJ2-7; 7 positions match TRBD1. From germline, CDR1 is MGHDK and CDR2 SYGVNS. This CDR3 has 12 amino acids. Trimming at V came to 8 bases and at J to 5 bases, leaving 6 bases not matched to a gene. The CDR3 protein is CASPRQGHEQYV. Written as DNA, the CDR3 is TGTGCCAGCCCTCGACAGGGCCACGAGCAGTACGTC.

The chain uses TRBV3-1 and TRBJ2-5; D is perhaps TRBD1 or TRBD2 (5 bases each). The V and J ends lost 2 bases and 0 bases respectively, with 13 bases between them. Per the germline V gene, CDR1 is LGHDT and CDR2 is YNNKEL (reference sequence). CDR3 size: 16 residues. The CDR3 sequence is CASSQSPGRYQETQYF. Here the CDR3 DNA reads TGTGCCAGCAGCCAATCCCCGGGACGGTACCAAGAGACCCAGTACTTC.

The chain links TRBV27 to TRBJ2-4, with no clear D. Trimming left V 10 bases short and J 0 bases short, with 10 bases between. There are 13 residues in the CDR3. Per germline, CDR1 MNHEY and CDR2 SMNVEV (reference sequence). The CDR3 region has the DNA TGTGCCACTCGCGACCTAGCCAAAAACATTCAGTACTTC. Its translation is CATRDLAKNIQYF.

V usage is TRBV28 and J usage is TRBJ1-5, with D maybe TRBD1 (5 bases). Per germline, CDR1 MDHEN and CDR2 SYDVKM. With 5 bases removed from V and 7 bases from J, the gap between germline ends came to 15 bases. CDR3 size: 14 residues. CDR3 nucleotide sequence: TGTGCCAGCAGTCTGGTGGGGGAAGTCCAGCCCCAGCATTTT. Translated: CASSLVGEVQPQHF.

For the CDR3, the DNA is TGTGCCAGCAGCCAAGGGATAGCGGGAGTAGCCAAAAACATTCAGTACTTC. Its protein is CASSQGIAGVAKNIQYF. This rearrangement joins TRBV14 to TRBJ2-4; 9 bases are a match to TRBD2. After removal of 1 base from V and 0 bases from J, the junction contained 4 bases not matched to a gene. Germline V CDR1 and CDR2: SGHDN, FVKESK. CDR3 length: 17 amino acids.

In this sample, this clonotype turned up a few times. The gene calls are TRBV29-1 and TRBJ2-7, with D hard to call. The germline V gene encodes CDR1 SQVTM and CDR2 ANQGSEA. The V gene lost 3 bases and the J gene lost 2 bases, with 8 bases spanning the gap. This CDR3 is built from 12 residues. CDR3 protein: CSVEVGTYEQYF. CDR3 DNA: TGCAGCGTTGAGGTCGGAACCTACGAGCAGTACTTC.

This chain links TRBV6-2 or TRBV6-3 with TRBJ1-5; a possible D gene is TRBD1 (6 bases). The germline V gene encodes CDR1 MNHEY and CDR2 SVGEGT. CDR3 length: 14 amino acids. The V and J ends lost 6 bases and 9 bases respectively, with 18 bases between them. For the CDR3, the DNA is TGTGCCAGCAGCGCGGGGACAACGGGAGGGCCCCAGCATTTT. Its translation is CASSAGTTGGPQHF.

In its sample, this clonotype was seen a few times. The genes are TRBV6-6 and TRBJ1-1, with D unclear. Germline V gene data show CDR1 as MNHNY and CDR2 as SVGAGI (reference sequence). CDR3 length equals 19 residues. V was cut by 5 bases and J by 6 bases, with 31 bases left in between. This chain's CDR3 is CASSAYILWRALEMAEAFF. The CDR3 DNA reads TGTGCCAGCAGTGCCTACATTCTGTGGAGGGCGCTAGAAATGGCTGAAGCTTTCTTT.

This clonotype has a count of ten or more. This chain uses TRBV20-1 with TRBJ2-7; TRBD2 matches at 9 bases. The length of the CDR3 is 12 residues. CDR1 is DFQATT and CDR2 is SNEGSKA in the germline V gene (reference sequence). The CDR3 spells CAGLAPTYEQYF. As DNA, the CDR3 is TGCGCAGGACTAGCGCCGACCTACGAGCAGTACTTC.

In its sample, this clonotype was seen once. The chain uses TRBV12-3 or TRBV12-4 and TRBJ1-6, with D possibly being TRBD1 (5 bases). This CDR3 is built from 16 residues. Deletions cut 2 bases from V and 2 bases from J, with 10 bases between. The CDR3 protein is CASSLKGPAYNSPLHF. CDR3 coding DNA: TGTGCCAGCAGTTTAAAGGGACCGGCCTATAATTCACCCCTCCACTTT.

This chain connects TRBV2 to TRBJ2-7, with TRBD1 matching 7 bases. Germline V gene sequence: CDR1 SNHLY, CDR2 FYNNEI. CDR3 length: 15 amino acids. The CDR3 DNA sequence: TGTGCCAGCAGTGAAAACTCAGGCCCAGGGGGTTATCTATTCGTC. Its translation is CASSENSGPGGYLFV.

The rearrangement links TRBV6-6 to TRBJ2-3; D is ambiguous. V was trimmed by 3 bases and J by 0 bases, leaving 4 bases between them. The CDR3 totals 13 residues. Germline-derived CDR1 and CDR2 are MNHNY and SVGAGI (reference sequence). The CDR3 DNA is TGTGCCAGCAGTTATGGAAGCACAGATACGCAGTATTTT. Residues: CASSYGSTDTQYF.

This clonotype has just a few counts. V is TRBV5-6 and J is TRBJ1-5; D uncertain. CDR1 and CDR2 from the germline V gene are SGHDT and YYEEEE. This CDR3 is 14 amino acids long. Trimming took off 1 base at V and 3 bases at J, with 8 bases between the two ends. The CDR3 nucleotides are TGTGCCAGCAGCTTGTACCAGTACAATCAGCCCCAGCATTTT. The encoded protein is CASSLYQYNQPQHF. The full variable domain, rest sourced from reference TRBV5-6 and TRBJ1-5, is DAGVTQSPTHLIKTRGQQVTLRCSPKSGHDTVSWYQQALGQGPQFIFQYYEEEERQRGNFPDRFSGHQFPNYSSELNVNALLLGDSALYLCASSLYQYNQPQHFGDGTRLSIL.

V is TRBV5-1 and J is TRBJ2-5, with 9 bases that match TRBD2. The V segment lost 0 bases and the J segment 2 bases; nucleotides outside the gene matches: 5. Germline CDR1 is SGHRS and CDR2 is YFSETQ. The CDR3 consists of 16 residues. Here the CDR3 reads CASSLAPTSGQETQYF. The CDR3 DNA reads TGCGCCAGCAGCTTGGCCCCGACTAGCGGACAAGAGACCCAGTACTTC. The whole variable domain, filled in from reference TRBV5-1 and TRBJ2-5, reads KAGVTQTPRYLIKTRGQQVTLSCSPISGHRSVSWYQQTPGQGLQFLFEYFSETQRNKGNFPGRFSGRQFSNSRSEMNVSTLELGDSALYLCASSLAPTSGQETQYFGPGTRLLVL.

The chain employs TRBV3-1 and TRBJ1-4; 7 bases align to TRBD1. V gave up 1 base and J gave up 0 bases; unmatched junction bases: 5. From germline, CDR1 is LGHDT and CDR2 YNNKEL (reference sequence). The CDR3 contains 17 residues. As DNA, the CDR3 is TGTGCCAGCAGCCAAGGGGACAGCGGCGCAACTAATGAAAAACTGTTTTTT. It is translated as CASSQGDSGATNEKLFF.

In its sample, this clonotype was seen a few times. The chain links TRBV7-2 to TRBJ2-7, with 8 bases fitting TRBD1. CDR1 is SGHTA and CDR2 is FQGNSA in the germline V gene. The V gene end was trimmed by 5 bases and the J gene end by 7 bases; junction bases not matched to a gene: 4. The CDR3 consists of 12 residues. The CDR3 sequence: CASSPTGEEQYF. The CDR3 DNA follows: TGTGCCAGCAGCCCGACAGGGGAAGAGCAGTACTTC.

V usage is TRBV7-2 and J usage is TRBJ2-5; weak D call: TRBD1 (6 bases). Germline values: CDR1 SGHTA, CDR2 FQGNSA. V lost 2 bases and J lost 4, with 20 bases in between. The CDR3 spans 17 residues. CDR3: CASSLTAYRGRGETQYF. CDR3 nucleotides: TGTGCCAGCAGCTTAACCGCGTACCGTGGCAGGGGAGAGACCCAGTACTTC.

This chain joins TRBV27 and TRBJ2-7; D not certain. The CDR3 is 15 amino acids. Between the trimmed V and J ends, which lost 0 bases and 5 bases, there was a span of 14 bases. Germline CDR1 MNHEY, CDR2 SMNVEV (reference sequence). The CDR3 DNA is TGTGCCAGCAGTTTATCGGCCCGTGGGGTGGACGAGCAGTACGTC. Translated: CASSLSARGVDEQYV.

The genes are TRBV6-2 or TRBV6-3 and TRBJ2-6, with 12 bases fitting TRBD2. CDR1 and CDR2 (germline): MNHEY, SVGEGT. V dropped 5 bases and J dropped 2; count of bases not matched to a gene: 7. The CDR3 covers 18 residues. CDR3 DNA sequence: TGTGCCAGCAGTAGAGGACTAGCGGGATATGCTGGGGCCAACGTCCTGACTTTC. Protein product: CASSRGLAGYAGANVLTF.

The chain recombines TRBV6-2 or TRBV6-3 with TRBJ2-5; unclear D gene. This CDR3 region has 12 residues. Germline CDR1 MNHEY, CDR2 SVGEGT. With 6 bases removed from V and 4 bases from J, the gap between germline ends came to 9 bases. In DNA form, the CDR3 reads TGTGCCAGCAGGTCCCTCGGAGAGACCCAGTACTTC. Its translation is CASRSLGETQYF.

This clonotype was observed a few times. CDR3 in amino acids: CASSDIRAGVAIDTQYF. CDR3 sequence (DNA): TGTGCCAGCAGTGACATTCGAGCGGGAGTGGCTATAGATACGCAGTATTTT. The rearrangement uses TRBV6-4 and TRBJ2-3, with TRBD2 matching over 8 bases. CDR3 length: 17 amino acids. Germline V gives CDR1 MRHNA, CDR2 SNTAGT. V was pared by 2 bases and J by 5 bases, with 12 bases of the junction left unmatched.

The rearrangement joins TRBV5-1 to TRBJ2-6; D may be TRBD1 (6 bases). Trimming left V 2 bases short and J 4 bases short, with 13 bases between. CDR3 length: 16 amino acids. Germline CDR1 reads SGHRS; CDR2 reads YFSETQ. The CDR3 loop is CASSLTGSAGANVLTF. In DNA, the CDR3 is TGCGCCAGCAGCTTAACAGGGAGCGCCGGGGCCAACGTCCTGACTTTC.

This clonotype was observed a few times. CDR3 region: CSAPPGLGYNEQFF. DNA for the CDR3: TGCAGTGCTCCACCGGGACTAGGGTACAATGAGCAGTTCTTC. The chain recombines TRBV20-1 with TRBJ2-1, with 8 bases matching TRBD2. There are 14 residues in the CDR3. CDR1 and CDR2 (germline): DFQATT, SNEGSKA (reference sequence). Trimming removed 5 bases from V and 4 bases from J; junction bases left unmatched: 7.

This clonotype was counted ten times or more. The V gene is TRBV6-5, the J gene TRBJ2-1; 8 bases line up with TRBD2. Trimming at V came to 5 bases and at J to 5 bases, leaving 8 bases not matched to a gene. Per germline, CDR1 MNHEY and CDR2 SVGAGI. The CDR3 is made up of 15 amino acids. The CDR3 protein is CASSRTGTSNNEQFF. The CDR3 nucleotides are TGTGCCAGCAGTCGAACCGGGACTAGTAACAATGAGCAGTTCTTC.

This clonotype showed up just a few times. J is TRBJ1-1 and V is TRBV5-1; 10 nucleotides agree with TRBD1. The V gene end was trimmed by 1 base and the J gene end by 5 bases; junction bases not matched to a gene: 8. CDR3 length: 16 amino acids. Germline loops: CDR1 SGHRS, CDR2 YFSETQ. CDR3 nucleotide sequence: TGCGCCAGCAGCTTGAAAGACAGGGGGCGTAGGACTGAAGCTTTCTTT. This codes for CASSLKDRGRRTEAFF.

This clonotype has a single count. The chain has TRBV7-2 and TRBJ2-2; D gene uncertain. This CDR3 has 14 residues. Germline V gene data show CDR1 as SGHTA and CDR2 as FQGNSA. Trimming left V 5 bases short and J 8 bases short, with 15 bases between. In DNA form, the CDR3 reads TGTGCCAGCAGCGCTAGTGCGACAATTGGGGAGCTGTTTTTT. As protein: CASSASATIGELFF. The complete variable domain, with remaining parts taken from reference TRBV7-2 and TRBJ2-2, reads GAGVSQSPSNKVTEKGKDVELRCDPISGHTALYWYRQSLGQGLEFLIYFQGNSAPDKSGLPSDRFSAERTGGSVSTLTIQRTQQEDSAVYLCASSASATIGELFFGEGSRLTVL.

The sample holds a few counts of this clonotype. The CDR3 nucleotides are TGTGCCAGCAAGAGGGAGGGGTACACAGATACGCAGTATTTT. Its translation: CASKREGYTDTQYF. V gene TRBV2 combines with J gene TRBJ2-3; 7 bases are a match to TRBD2. Germline loops: CDR1 SNHLY, CDR2 FYNNEI. The CDR3 length is 14 residues. V was pared by 7 bases and J by 2 bases, with 6 bases of the junction left unmatched.